Following are 24 T cell receptor beta chains from one sample sequenced in a study of shared clonotypes between healthy human individuals. Data came from immunoSEQ multiplex PCR; TCRdb stores just in-frame clones and leaves some out. The table has a few million clones, approximately 96% seen once; the top ten hold over 0.1%. The specimen was naive CD4+ T cells sorted from blood. Subset here: CD45RA+ positively selected. These receptor sequences come from a man aged 18 to 30 in good health.

The chain recombines TRBV27 with TRBJ1-1; 7 positions agree with TRBD1. The CDR3 runs 15 residues. CDR1 and CDR2 from the germline V gene are MNHEY and SMNVEV (reference sequence). V trimming: 5 bases; J trimming: 5 bases; junction bases outside the gene matches: 11. The CDR3: CASSLITGTATEAFF. The DNA of the CDR3 is TGTGCCAGCAGTCTAATTACCGGGACAGCGACTGAAGCTTTCTTT.

For the CDR3, the DNA is TGTGCCAGCAGGCCAGGGGCGGGTGAAGCTTTCTTT. It codes for CASRPGAGEAFF. The V and J genes are TRBV5-6 and TRBJ1-1, with a weak D call TRBD1 (6 bases). The CDR3 is made up of 12 amino acids. Germline V gene data show CDR1 as SGHDT and CDR2 as YYEEEE. The V gene lost 5 bases and the J gene lost 7 bases, with 12 bases spanning the gap.

The chain has TRBV7-2 and TRBJ2-7; no clear D. V gave up 3 bases and J gave up 3 bases, with 9 bases separating them. The CDR3 extends over 13 amino acids. Per the germline V gene, CDR1 is SGHTA and CDR2 is FQGNSA. Written as DNA, the CDR3 is TGTGCCAGCAGCTTTGGTACCCACTACGAGCAGTACTTC. Translation gives CASSFGTHYEQYF.

This chain joins TRBV7-2 and TRBJ2-3; 7 nucleotides line up with TRBD2. Per the germline V gene, CDR1 is SGHTA and CDR2 is FQGNSA. Trimming removed 6 bases from V and 4 bases from J; junction bases left unmatched: 4. The CDR3 has 13 residues. Here the CDR3 DNA reads TGTGCCAGCAGGGAGGGGAGGGCAGATACGCAGTATTTT. This sequence encodes CASREGRADTQYF.

The V call is TRBV25-1, the J call TRBJ1-6; D is possibly TRBD1 (5 bases). From germline, CDR1 is MGHDK and CDR2 SYGVNS. This CDR3 has 13 residues. Trimming took 4 bases from V and 6 from J, leaving 7 bases between them. CDR3 nucleotide sequence: TGTGCCAGCAGTGGGGGCGTTAATTCACCCCTCCACTTT. Its translation is CASSGGVNSPLHF.

The chain recombines TRBV7-3 with TRBJ2-3; 7 nucleotides align to TRBD2. Germline V lookup: CDR1 SGHTA, CDR2 FQGTGA. V shed 5 bases and J 4 bases; nucleotides not matched to a gene: 6. This CDR3 is 14 amino acids long. CDR3 amino acids: CASSKIAGPDTQYF. DNA of the CDR3: TGTGCCAGCAGCAAAATAGCGGGCCCAGATACGCAGTATTTT.

V and J are TRBV28 and TRBJ2-2; possibly TRBD1 for D (6 bases). The CDR3 is 14 amino acids. CDR1 MDHEN and CDR2 SYDVKM come from the germline V gene. V gave up 7 bases and J gave up 1 base, with 10 bases separating them. The CDR3 DNA reads as TGTGCCAGCATTAGGGGGATGAACACCGGGGAGCTGTTTTTT. Its translation is CASIRGMNTGELFF.

The rearrangement joins TRBV5-5 to TRBJ2-7; TRBD1 matches at 7 bases. The V segment lost 4 bases and the J segment 0 bases; nucleotides outside the gene matches: 7. The V gene's germline CDR1 is SGHKS and CDR2 YYEKEE (reference sequence). The CDR3 extends over 15 amino acids. The CDR3, as DNA: TGTGCCAGCAGCACGGACAGGTGGGGCTCCTACGAGCAGTACTTC. Protein product: CASSTDRWGSYEQYF.

The rearrangement links TRBV5-6 to TRBJ1-2; D not certain. In germline, CDR1 is SGHDT, CDR2 YYEEEE. Between the trimmed V and J ends, which lost 3 bases and 7 bases, there was a span of 13 bases. The CDR3 loop spans 13 amino acids. As DNA, the CDR3 is TGTGCCAGCAGCTCTTCAGACCGGGCTGGCTACACCTTC. Amino acids: CASSSSDRAGYTF.

J is TRBJ1-5 and V is TRBV10-3; 8 bases map to TRBD1. The length of the CDR3 is 14 residues. Germline trimming cut 5 bases from V and 7 bases from J; bases unmatched to any gene: 7. In germline, CDR1 is ENHRY, CDR2 SYGVKD. The DNA for the CDR3 is TGTGCCATCAGTCCCGACAGGGGAGCCCAGCCCCAGCATTTT. Its translation is CAISPDRGAQPQHF.

The chain carries TRBV19 and TRBJ2-7, with 11 bases identical to TRBD2. CDR3 size: 13 residues. V lost 8 bases, J lost 8 bases, and 8 bases stayed unmatched. CDR1 is LNHDA and CDR2 is SQIVND in the germline V gene (reference sequence). CDR3 sequence (DNA): TGTGCCAGTCGACTAGCGGGATCTCTCCAGCAGTACTTC. It specifies CASRLAGSLQQYF.

Note on this clone: Other DNA sequences of this sample code for an identical CDR3. The chain couples TRBV2 to TRBJ2-2; D uncertain. The ends were cut back, 4 bases at V and 4 bases at J, with 7 bases in the middle. The CDR3 length is 13 residues. Per the germline V gene, CDR1 is SNHLY and CDR2 is FYNNEI. This CDR3 is CASSAGFTGELFF. The CDR3 DNA reads as TGTGCCAGCAGTGCCGGTTTCACCGGGGAGCTGTTTTTT.

The rearrangement uses TRBV6-6 and TRBJ2-7, with 10 bases aligning to TRBD1. The CDR3 has 15 residues. Germline V gene sequence: CDR1 MNHNY, CDR2 SVGAGI (reference sequence). Trimming at V came to 6 bases and at J to 4 bases, leaving 9 bases not matched to a gene. CDR3: CASSSPGTGEYEQYF. The CDR3 DNA reads TGTGCCAGCAGCTCCCCCGGGACAGGGGAATACGAGCAGTACTTC.

The chain joins TRBV18 to TRBJ1-1; no definite D call. Per the germline V gene, CDR1 is KGHSH and CDR2 is LQKENI. This CDR3 contains 12 residues. V lost 6 bases and J 3 bases, leaving 8 bases between the germline ends. The CDR3 spells CASSHGDTEAFF. Written as DNA, the CDR3 is TGTGCCAGCTCCCACGGGGACACTGAAGCTTTCTTT.

The V and J genes are TRBV7-8 and TRBJ1-2; 7 positions match TRBD1. V trimming: 3 bases; J trimming: 7 bases; junction bases outside the gene matches: 8. The germline gives CDR1 SGHVS, CDR2 FQNEAQ. The CDR3 loop spans 14 amino acids. The CDR3 sequence is CASSFSGGLRGYTF. CDR3 nucleotide sequence: TGTGCCAGCAGCTTTTCAGGGGGACTACGTGGCTACACCTTC.

The J gene is TRBJ1-4, the V gene TRBV6-6, with no clear D. Germline lookup yields CDR1 MNHNY and CDR2 SVGAGI (reference sequence). Trimming took off 0 bases at V and 5 bases at J, with 7 bases between the two ends. CDR3 size: 14 residues. Here the CDR3 reads CASSYSMGNEKLFF. The CDR3 DNA reads TGTGCCAGCAGTTACTCGATGGGGAATGAAAAACTGTTTTTT.

This clone was seen once. This chain links TRBV2 with TRBJ2-1, with 9 bases identical to TRBD1. V trimming: 6 bases; J trimming: 0 bases; junction bases outside the gene matches: 3. There are 15 residues in the CDR3. Looked up from germline, CDR1 is SNHLY and CDR2 is FYNNEI. CDR3 residues: CASRLTGGSYNEQFF. Here the CDR3 DNA reads TGTGCCAGCAGGCTGACAGGGGGCTCCTACAATGAGCAGTTCTTC.

Notes on this clone: Within the sample, other DNA sequences also encode this same CDR3. The rearrangement links TRBV7-9 to TRBJ2-7; a possible D gene is TRBD1 (7 bases). V dropped 3 bases and J dropped 2 bases, with 11 bases sitting between them. This CDR3 has 14 amino acids. From germline, CDR1 is SEHNR and CDR2 FQNEAQ (reference sequence). The CDR3 loop is CASSFQGGTYEQYF. The CDR3 DNA sequence: TGTGCCAGCAGCTTCCAGGGGGGCACCTACGAGCAGTACTTC.

J is TRBJ1-4 and V is TRBV2, with 8 bases lining up with TRBD1. V was pared by 11 bases and J by 2 bases, with 19 bases of the junction left unmatched. This CDR3 is built from 18 residues. Germline loops: CDR1 SNHLY, CDR2 FYNNEI. The CDR3 nucleotides are TGTGCCCCCCCTCCCCCCAGGGGGCATTTGAGGACTAATGAAAAACTGTTTTTT. Translated: CAPPPPRGHLRTNEKLFF.

This sequence joins TRBV27 and TRBJ1-4; D is unclear. The germline CDR1 and CDR2 sequences are MNHEY and SMNVEV (reference sequence). CDR3 length: 15 amino acids. Trimming shortened V by 5 bases and J by 5 bases, and 15 bases separated the two germline ends. CDR3 bases: TGTGCCAGCAGTCTCCGACTGGGTCAAAATGAAAAACTGTTTTTT. The encoded protein is CASSLRLGQNEKLFF. The complete variable domain, with remaining parts taken from reference TRBV27 and TRBJ1-4, reads EAQVTQNPRYLITVTGKKLTVTCSQNMNHEYMSWYRQDPGLGLRQIYYSMNVEVTDKGDVPEGYKVSRKEKRNFPLILESPSPNQTSLYFCASSLRLGQNEKLFFGSGTQLSVL.

This chain connects TRBV18 to TRBJ2-3; D may correspond to TRBD1 or TRBD2 (5 bases each). Germline CDR1 and CDR2: KGHSH and LQKENI. The CDR3 sequence is 15 residues long. V was shortened by 3 bases and J by 3 bases, with 13 bases between the two germline ends. CDR3 nucleotide sequence: TGTGCCAGCTCACCCCGGGACCAGAAGACAGATACGCAGTATTTT. Protein: CASSPRDQKTDTQYF.

The chain joins TRBV5-6 to TRBJ2-7; 7 bases are shared with TRBD1. The junction had 10 bases not matched to a gene; V was cut back by 1 base and J by 3 bases. This CDR3 contains 16 residues. Germline values: CDR1 SGHDT, CDR2 YYEEEE. The CDR3 sequence is CASSLSRWDRLYEQYF. The CDR3 DNA is TGTGCCAGCAGCTTGTCGAGGTGGGACAGACTCTACGAGCAGTACTTC.

The chain employs TRBV5-6 and TRBJ2-1; D remains unclear. In germline, CDR1 is SGHDT, CDR2 YYEEEE. V lost 0 bases and J 0 bases, leaving 4 bases between the germline ends. This CDR3 comprises 14 residues. CDR3 sequence reads: CASSLVSSYNEQFF. The CDR3, as DNA: TGTGCCAGCAGCTTGGTGAGCTCCTACAATGAGCAGTTCTTC.

This chain connects TRBV5-5 to TRBJ1-5; D might be TRBD1 (6 bases). Trimming stripped 4 bases from V and 2 bases from J, with 19 bases between. This CDR3 comprises 17 residues. The germline gives CDR1 SGHKS, CDR2 YYEKEE (reference sequence). Here the CDR3 reads CASSLASGGAGNQPQHF. The CDR3 nucleotides read TGTGCCAGCAGCCTGGCTTCGGGGGGCGCCGGCAATCAGCCCCAGCATTTT.